This TCR beta chain was observed in a study of blood T cell repertoires in COVID-19 (dated by TCRdb to 2019 to 2021). In the study overall: Collaborator samples came from the United States, Italy and Spain and covered acute and convalescent phases of COVID-19. The material from the prospective study consisted of cDNA or gDNA derived from T cells, B-cell-depleted T cells, or PBMCs. Subjects who had been exposed to COVID-19, were actively infected with it, or had recovered from it provided the deeply sampled blood TCRbeta repertoires that made up the dataset. The repertoires were made available in a free public database intended to serve as a resource for research on the immune response to SARS-CoV-2. The samples were drawn from the first 160 participants of the ongoing ImmuneRACE study and from 950 to 1,500 subjects provided by 6 global collaborators. Sample metadata almost always included a de-identified subject ID, COVID-19 status, age in years and sex. HLA class I and class II types, where available, came from metadata supplied by the sample provider rather than from assay-based typing. Beyond this particular receptor, the publication reports: Clinical and demographic metadata were provided uncurated, with the amount varying by source and participant.

The germline V gene gives CDR1 as MDHEN and CDR2 as SYDVKM. The cysteine opens and the phenylalanine closes a CDR3 of 15 amino acids. The read is trimmed to its CDR3 DNA, 45 bases read in frame from base 1. Compared with germline, V lacks 4 bases and J lacks 0 bases; bases without a gene match: 4. Samples from volunteer blood donors who had recovered from COVID-19 were contributed by a second Seattle source. The collaborating institutions used their own protocols to collect whole blood in K2EDTA tubes. For TCRbeta analysis, collaborator samples were shipped as frozen whole blood, as isolated PBMCs, or as DNA extracted from either sample type. A word on this clone: It has no known antigen specificity. Within one base of it there is no much larger clone, and no base qualities were kept.

TCRbeta CDR3 regions were amplified from genomic DNA using the immunoSEQ Assay, a bias-controlled multiplex PCR. Processing in the source paper ran as follows. The number of nucleated cells in each sample was estimated by amplification of reference gene primers within the assay. To quantify the absolute abundance of each unique TCRbeta CDR3 rearrangement, sequence reads were collapsed and filtered. For each sample, productive Simpson clonality was calculated as the square root of Simpson's diversity index over productive rearrangements. TCRdb carries this immuneACCESS record with in-frame sequences only. Its versions omit some clonotypes, under half of them owing to an unresolved V gene in the studies checked, with the rest unexplained. From that table come the V and J calls and clone size; the DNA was used to work out D and trimming. The sample includes some 140,000 clones, with 60% to 80% observed a single time. The ten largest clones capture around 9.9% of the sample.

The sequencing sample was made of peripheral blood. The clonotype originates from a man between 60 and 75 years old who had recovered from COVID-19. The chain is assembled from TRBV28 and TRBJ2-3, with 7 bases aligning to TRBD1. The CDR3 amino acid sequence is: CASSYSGQSTDTQYF. The DNA sequence is as follows: TGTGCCAGCAGTTATTCGGGACAGAGCACAGATACGCAGTATTTT.